Below, 30 T cell receptor beta chains from the same sample are listed, as sequenced in a study of graft-versus-host responses after intestinal transplantation. Their antigens are not known. Method: immunoSEQ multiplex PCR; TCRdb's copy keeps in-frame clones and lacks some. The sample comprises tens of thousands of clones, 85% to 90% of which are singletons, and around 0.11% rests with the top ten. The input for sequencing was unstimulated CD4+ T cells sorted from spleen or lymph node cells, taken before intestinal transplant. These receptors all stem from a human donor who received an intestinal transplant.

The chain employs TRBV29-1 and TRBJ1-3, with D unresolved. CDR3 length: 11 amino acids. Germline V gene lookup returns CDR1 SQVTM and CDR2 ANQGSEA. The V and J ends lost 4 bases and 4 bases respectively, with 5 bases between them. CDR3 DNA sequence: TGCAGCGTTGGTGGCGGAAACACCATATATTTT. Protein product: CSVGGGNTIYF.

The rearrangement links TRBV7-3 to TRBJ1-1; TRBD1 aligns across 7 bases. Germline V gives CDR1 SGHTA, CDR2 FQGTGA. Trimming took 4 bases from V and 2 from J; bases not matched to a gene: 7. This CDR3 has 15 amino acids. CDR3 sequence reads: CASSSDRVGNTEAFF. CDR3 sequence (DNA): TGTGCCAGCAGCTCCGACAGGGTGGGAAACACTGAAGCTTTCTTT. Drawing the rest from reference TRBV7-3 and TRBJ1-1, the complete variable domain is GAGVSQTPSNKVTEKGKYVELRCDPISGHTALYWYRQSLGQGPEFLIYFQGTGAADDSGLPNDRFFAVRPEGSVSTLKIQRTERGDSAVYLCASSSDRVGNTEAFFGQGTRLTVV.

The rearrangement uses TRBV15 and TRBJ1-4, with 7 bases fitting TRBD1. V gave up 5 bases and J gave up 3 bases; unmatched junction bases: 6. CDR1 and CDR2 from the germline V gene are LNHNV and YYDKDF (reference sequence). This CDR3 is built from 15 residues. CDR3 coding DNA: TGTGCCACCAGCCCCCGACAGGGTGCTAATGAAAAACTGTTTTTT. Protein: CATSPRQGANEKLFF. Full variable domain (outside the CDR3, taken from reference TRBV15 and TRBJ1-4): DAMVIQNPRYQVTQFGKPVTLSCSQTLNHNVMYWYQQKSSQAPKLLFHYYDKDFNNEADTPDNFQSRRPNTSFCFLDIRSPGLGDTAMYLCATSPRQGANEKLFFGSGTQLSVL.

The chain links TRBV5-6 to TRBJ2-2; 7 nucleotides align to TRBD2. V was clipped by 1 base and J by 2 bases; unmatched bases: 2. Germline values: CDR1 SGHDT, CDR2 YYEEEE. The CDR3 is 15 amino acids. The chain's CDR3 is CASSLSGVNTGELFF. The CDR3 DNA reads TGTGCCAGCAGCTTGAGCGGGGTTAACACCGGGGAGCTGTTTTTT.

The V call is TRBV4-1, the J call TRBJ2-7; TRBD1 might be the D (5 bases). This CDR3 contains 14 residues. Trimming removed 0 bases from V and 4 bases from J, with 10 bases in between. The germline V gene encodes CDR1 MGHRA and CDR2 YSYEKL. DNA for the CDR3: TGCGCCAGCAGCCAAGACTGGGGCCAATACGAGCAGTACTTC. The encoded protein is CASSQDWGQYEQYF.

The rearrangement uses TRBV4-2 and TRBJ2-3; maybe TRBD2 (5 bases). CDR1 LGHNA and CDR2 YNFKEQ come from the germline V gene. This CDR3 is 17 amino acids long. With 2 bases removed from V and 6 bases from J, the gap between germline ends came to 21 bases. The CDR3 nucleotides are TGTGCCAGCAGCCAAACCGGGTCTGGGCAAAGAGGGGATACGCAGTATTTT. Translating it yields CASSQTGSGQRGDTQYF.

The chain links TRBV27 to TRBJ2-7, with D tentatively TRBD1 (8 bases). The CDR3 is 16 amino acids. V was cut by 6 bases and J by 7 bases, with 25 bases left in between. Germline V CDR1 and CDR2: MNHEY, SMNVEV (reference sequence). CDR3 nucleotide sequence: TGTGCCAGCAGCCTTGCAAACAGGGGGGGACCGGGAGAGCAGTACTTC. Translation gives CASSLANRGGPGEQYF.

The chain recombines TRBV4-1 with TRBJ2-1; 8 bases match TRBD1. J was trimmed by 1 base and V by 4 bases; bases with no gene match: 9. The germline gives CDR1 MGHRA, CDR2 YSYEKL. There are 17 residues in the CDR3. CDR3 sequence: CASSPPKDRVSYNEQFF. The CDR3 coding sequence is TGCGCCAGCAGCCCCCCAAAGGACAGGGTTTCCTACAATGAGCAGTTCTTC.

The V and J genes are TRBV5-6 and TRBJ2-2, with D possibly being TRBD1 (5 bases). V lost 1 base to trimming and J lost 5 bases, with 6 bases between them. The germline CDR1 and CDR2 sequences are SGHDT and YYEEEE. The CDR3 loop spans 13 amino acids. The CDR3 nucleotides are TGTGCCAGCAGCTTGCCAGGGACCGGGGAGCTGTTTTTT. Translation gives CASSLPGTGELFF.

The rearrangement joins TRBV5-1 to TRBJ2-5; 7 nucleotides match TRBD1. With 0 bases clipped from V and 5 bases from J, the junction kept 7 bases outside the gene matches. The CDR3 length is 15 residues. Germline assignment: CDR1 SGHRS and CDR2 YFSETQ. This chain's CDR3 is CASSLAPTGYETQYF. The CDR3 nucleotides are TGCGCCAGCAGCTTGGCCCCGACAGGGTACGAGACCCAGTACTTC.

This chain uses TRBV20-1 with TRBJ1-1; unclear D gene. Germline loops: CDR1 DFQATT, CDR2 SNEGSKA (reference sequence). This CDR3 comprises 11 residues. The V gene lost 3 bases and the J gene lost 10 bases, with 12 bases spanning the gap. CDR3 amino acids: CSARTRVGAFF. DNA of the CDR3: TGCAGTGCTAGGACGCGGGTTGGAGCTTTCTTT.

The rearrangement uses TRBV7-9 and TRBJ2-5, with D possibly matching TRBD2 (6 bases). CDR3 length: 16 amino acids. CDR1 SEHNR and CDR2 FQNEAQ come from the germline V gene (reference sequence). V was shortened by 4 bases and J by 3 bases, with 18 bases between the two germline ends. The DNA for the CDR3 is TGTGCCAGCAGCTCTCAGGGTAGCGGCCTGAAAGAGACCCAGTACTTC. This sequence encodes CASSSQGSGLKETQYF.

The gene calls are TRBV9 and TRBJ2-3; TRBD2 agrees at 11 bases. V dropped 2 bases and J dropped 3; count of bases not matched to a gene: 8. Germline V gives CDR1 SGDLS, CDR2 YYNGEE. This CDR3 spans 17 amino acids. CDR3 protein: CASSVSSGGLGTDTQYF. In DNA, the CDR3 is TGTGCCAGCAGCGTCTCTAGCGGGGGGTTGGGGACAGATACGCAGTATTTT. The whole variable domain, remainder taken from reference TRBV9 and TRBJ2-3, is DSGVTQTPKHLITATGQRVTLRCSPRSGDLSVYWYQQSLDQGLQFLIQYYNGEERAKGNILERFSAQQFPDLHSELNLSSLELGDSALYFCASSVSSGGLGTDTQYFGPGTRLTVL.

V usage is TRBV5-1 and J usage is TRBJ1-4; 10 bases align to TRBD1. Looked up from germline, CDR1 is SGHRS and CDR2 is YFSETQ. V lost 4 bases, J lost 4 bases, and 13 bases stayed unmatched. The CDR3 runs to 18 residues. The CDR3 DNA sequence: TGCGCCAGCAGCACCATGTCCCGGGACAGGGGCGGTAATGAAAAACTGTTTTTT. Residues: CASSTMSRDRGGNEKLFF.

The rearrangement joins TRBV19 to TRBJ2-1, with TRBD2 matching 14 bases. CDR1 is LNHDA and CDR2 is SQIVND in the germline V gene (reference sequence). This CDR3 has 14 amino acids. The trim removed 4 bases at V and 7 bases at J, leaving 0 bases unmatched. Written as DNA, the CDR3 is TGTGCCAGTAGTAGACTAGCGGGGGGGAATGAGCAGTTCTTC. Amino acid sequence: CASSRLAGGNEQFF. Filled out from reference TRBV19 and TRBJ2-1, the complete variable domain reads DGGITQSPKYLFRKEGQNVTLSCEQNLNHDAMYWYRQDPGQGLRLIYYSQIVNDFQKGDIAEGYSVSREKKESFPLTVTSAQKNPTAFYLCASSRLAGGNEQFFGPGTRLTVL.

The rearrangement joins TRBV11-2 to TRBJ2-7; 8 nucleotides agree with TRBD1. Unmatched junction bases numbered 21, after V lost 2 bases and J lost 6 bases. CDR3 size: 19 residues. CDR1 is SGHAT, CDR2 FQNNGV, per germline. The CDR3: CASSLHFERSDRESVEQYF. In DNA, the CDR3 is TGTGCCAGCAGCTTACATTTTGAGAGATCGGACAGGGAGTCGGTCGAGCAGTACTTC.

The chain recombines TRBV19 with TRBJ1-4, with D maybe TRBD1 (5 bases). CDR1 is LNHDA and CDR2 is SQIVND in the germline V gene (reference sequence). V dropped 8 bases and J dropped 4 bases, with 14 bases sitting between them. CDR3 length equals 14 residues. The CDR3: CASGSGQHNEKLFF. CDR3 DNA: TGTGCCAGTGGGTCAGGACAACATAATGAAAAACTGTTTTTT.

This sequence joins TRBV12-5 and TRBJ2-7, with a possible D match to TRBD2 (6 bases). This CDR3 is 14 amino acids long. Germline CDR1 and CDR2: LGHNT and FRNRAP. V was shortened by 0 bases and J by 2 bases, with 8 bases between the two germline ends. The CDR3: CASGLVGGAYEQYF. The CDR3 DNA reads as TGTGCTAGTGGTTTGGTGGGGGGAGCCTACGAGCAGTACTTC.

This chain links TRBV7-3 with TRBJ2-5; 7 nucleotides line up with TRBD1. Germline trimming cut 1 base from V and 2 bases from J; bases unmatched to any gene: 4. Germline V CDR1 and CDR2: SGHTA, FQGTGA. This CDR3 comprises 15 residues. The CDR3 sequence: CASSLMGQPQETQYF. The DNA of the CDR3 is TGTGCCAGCAGCTTAATGGGACAGCCTCAAGAGACCCAGTACTTC.

The rearrangement joins TRBV7-9 to TRBJ2-2, with 9 bases identical to TRBD1. Looked up from germline, CDR1 is SEHNR and CDR2 is FQNEAQ (reference sequence). CDR3 length: 14 amino acids. V trimming: 5 bases; J trimming: 8 bases; junction bases outside the gene matches: 6. Written as DNA, the CDR3 is TGTGCCAGCAGCGCCGGACAGGGGAAGGGGGAGCTGTTTTTT. Encoded protein: CASSAGQGKGELFF.

The chain has TRBV27 and TRBJ1-5; possible D gene TRBD1, 6 bases. The CDR3 is 16 amino acids. Trimming took 5 bases from V and 9 from J, leaving 23 bases between them. Germline V gene data show CDR1 as MNHEY and CDR2 as SMNVEV (reference sequence). The CDR3, as DNA: TGTGCCAGCAGTCCAGCAGTCGGGCAGGGGTTGATGCCCCAGCATTTT. Translated: CASSPAVGQGLMPQHF.

This chain joins TRBV28 and TRBJ2-5; 10 bases fit TRBD2. Germline CDR1 and CDR2: MDHEN and SYDVKM. The CDR3 is 16 residues long. The ends lost 5 bases at V and 5 bases at J; junction bases unmatched: 11. CDR3 amino acids: CASSGGASGGWETQYF. The CDR3 DNA is TGTGCCAGCAGTGGAGGGGCTAGCGGGGGCTGGGAGACCCAGTACTTC.

This clone was seen more than once but under ten times. The V call is TRBV5-1, the J call TRBJ1-6, with D hard to call. Germline lookup yields CDR1 SGHRS and CDR2 YFSETQ. CDR3 size: 15 residues. Deletions cut 1 base from V and 8 bases from J, with 13 bases between. Here the CDR3 reads CASSLSASSDSPLHF. As DNA, the CDR3 is TGCGCCAGCAGCTTGTCTGCGTCCTCGGATTCACCCCTCCACTTT.

The J gene is TRBJ2-3, the V gene TRBV5-1; tentative D call: TRBD2 (6 bases). The length of the CDR3 is 15 residues. V was clipped by 0 bases and J by 2 bases, with 10 bases between them. The germline CDR1 and CDR2 sequences are SGHRS and YFSETQ. The CDR3 region is CASSLGVAATDTQYF. In DNA form, the CDR3 reads TGCGCCAGCAGCTTGGGGGTAGCGGCCACAGATACGCAGTATTTT.

The chain employs TRBV10-1 and TRBJ1-1; D may be TRBD1 (5 bases). The CDR3 has 13 residues. V lost 0 bases and J 5 bases, leaving 7 bases between the germline ends. CDR1 WNHNN and CDR2 SYGVQD come from the germline V gene (reference sequence). As DNA, the CDR3 is TGCGCCAGCAGTGAGTCGCCAGGGACTGAAGCTTTCTTT. It is translated as CASSESPGTEAFF.

The rearrangement joins TRBV7-8 to TRBJ1-1; the D gene is possibly TRBD1 (5 bases). This CDR3 is built from 13 residues. The ends were cut back, 5 bases at V and 4 bases at J, with 11 bases in the middle. Germline V gene sequence: CDR1 SGHVS, CDR2 FQNEAQ. The CDR3 reads CASSRRGGTEAFF. As DNA, the CDR3 is TGTGCCAGCAGCCGGAGGGGTGGCACTGAAGCTTTCTTT.

The chain links TRBV19 to TRBJ1-5, with 12 bases matching TRBD1. With 4 bases clipped from V and 7 bases from J, the junction kept 8 bases outside the gene matches. CDR3 length equals 16 residues. CDR1 is LNHDA, CDR2 SQIVND, per germline (reference sequence). CDR3 in amino acids: CASSTWDRGQGQPQHF. The CDR3 DNA reads TGTGCCAGTAGTACTTGGGACAGGGGGCAAGGGCAGCCCCAGCATTTT.

The rearrangement uses TRBV11-3 and TRBJ2-7; D uncertain. Germline V gene data show CDR1 as SGHNT and CDR2 as YENEEA. The CDR3 is 15 amino acids. Trimming took off 1 base at V and 0 bases at J, with 10 bases between the two ends. The CDR3 DNA reads TGTGCCAGCAGCTTAGGGCCCCCAAGCTCCTACGAGCAGTACTTC. Translation gives CASSLGPPSSYEQYF.

The V gene is TRBV4-1, the J gene TRBJ1-2; no clear D. Germline V gene sequence: CDR1 MGHRA, CDR2 YSYEKL. The CDR3 extends over 16 amino acids. Deletions cut 1 base from V and 7 bases from J, with 19 bases between. The CDR3 loop is CASSQVLNSLSPGYTF. The CDR3 nucleotides are TGCGCCAGCAGCCAAGTTCTGAACAGCCTGTCTCCTGGCTACACCTTC.

The chain joins TRBV18 to TRBJ1-3; 7 positions agree with TRBD1. Per the germline V gene, CDR1 is KGHSH and CDR2 is LQKENI. Trimming at V came to 3 bases and at J to 0 bases, leaving 5 bases not matched to a gene. The CDR3 is 16 residues long. In nucleotides, the CDR3 is TGTGCCAGCTCACCGGCGGGACAGAACTCTGGAAACACCATATATTTT. Encoded protein: CASSPAGQNSGNTIYF. Looking up the rest from reference TRBV18 and TRBJ1-3 gives the full variable domain: NAGVMQNPRHLVRRRGQEARLRCSPMKGHSHVYWYRQLPEEGLKFMVYLQKENIIDESGMPKERFSAEFPKEGPSILRIQQVVRGDSAAYFCASSPAGQNSGNTIYFGEGSWLTVV.